This T cell receptor (beta chain) derives from a study of blood T cell repertoires in COVID-19 (dated by TCRdb to between 2020 and 2021). About the full investigation: Samples covering the acute and convalescent phases of COVID-19 were provided by collaborators in the United States, Italy and Spain. The material from the prospective study consisted of cDNA or gDNA derived from T cells, B-cell-depleted T cells, or PBMCs. The dataset comprised deeply sampled blood TCRbeta repertoires from subjects exposed to, actively infected with, or recovered from COVID-19. The repertoires were made available in a free public database intended to serve as a resource for research on the immune response to SARS-CoV-2. Samples were obtained from the ongoing ImmuneRACE study (first 160 participants) and from roughly 1,300 subjects provided by 6 global collaborators. A de-identified subject ID, COVID-19 status, age in years and sex were almost always included in the sample metadata. Where available, HLA class I and class II types were obtained from metadata supplied by the sample provider rather than from assay-based typing.

The immunoSEQ Assay, a bias-controlled multiplex PCR, was used to amplify TCRbeta CDR3 regions from genomic DNA. The study's own analysis went as follows. Within the assay, amplification of reference gene primers was used to estimate how many nucleated cells each sample contained. To quantify the absolute abundance of each unique TCRbeta CDR3 rearrangement, sequence reads were collapsed and filtered. For each sample, productive Simpson clonality was calculated as the square root of Simpson's diversity index across productive rearrangements. The immuneACCESS repertoire file appears here via TCRdb, limited to in-frame rearrangements. These files lack a portion of the clones; in checked studies, under half of the deficit traces to unresolved V genes, and the cause of the others is not known. V and J calls and clone size are those listed in that table; D and trimming were worked out from the DNA. The sample records about 220,000 clones, 88% of which are singletons. The top ten clonotypes cover roughly 15% of the sample.

Germline trimming: 0 bases from V, 6 bases from J; junction bases outside gene matches: 5. There are 14 amino acids in the CDR3, from cysteine to phenylalanine inclusive. Of all the DNA, just the CDR3 is kept, 42 bases in frame from base 1. Based on the germline V gene, the CDR1 and CDR2 sequences are SGDLS and YYNGEE. Participants in the prospective study were enrolled through a virtual design, were aged roughly 18 to 100 years, and lived in 20 to 30 United States geographic areas. To assign participants to cohorts, the prospective study relied on clinical history that participants themselves reported in a screening survey and a study questionnaire. Each participant in the prospective study had whole blood, serum and a nasopharyngeal or oropharyngeal swab collected by mobile phlebotomists. Participants in the prospective study had the option to provide additional blood draws and questionnaires over a roughly 2-month period. Blood samples from the prospective study were shipped frozen or at room temperature prior to DNA extraction.

Overall study outcomes, separate from this receptor: The amount of clinical and demographic metadata varied by source and participant and was provided uncurated.

In regard to this clone: Its cognate antigen has yet to be identified. Base qualities are not recorded, but no much larger clone differs from it by a single base.

Sequenced sample: PBMCs or T cells enriched from blood (not recorded which). The clonotype was recovered from a woman aged 50 to 60 with acute COVID-19. Rearrangement joined TRBV9 to TRBJ2-7, and 8 bases in between align with TRBD2. The DNA reads as follows: TGTGCCAGCAGCGTAGAGGGACTAGTCTCCGAGCAGTACTTC. The resulting protein is CASSVEGLVSEQYF.